The clone carrying this T cell receptor beta chain showed up just a few times. Germline loops: CDR1 MDHEN, CDR2 SYDVKM. Trimming took 4 bases from V and 2 from J; bases not matched to a gene: 9. The CDR3 spans 16 residues. This specimen belongs to a study of CD8+ T cells in alopecia areata. Treatment defined: oral pan-JAK inhibitor, 5-10 mg twice daily. Sequencing used cDNA as its template, made by extracting RNA and reverse transcribing it. The method was immunoSEQ multiplex PCR; TCRdb's version includes in-frame clones alone and lacks a portion of them. The table shows around 180,000 clones, with roughly three fifths occurring only once.

The input for sequencing was CD4+ T cells sorted from blood, taken between weeks 49 and 50, from a patient treated with tofacitinib. This chain uses TRBV28 with TRBJ2-7, with 9 bases fitting TRBD1. The clonotype was recovered from a human donor with alopecia areata. Here the CDR3 DNA reads TGTGCCAGCAGTTCTTCCGGGACAGGGATCACCTACGAGCAGTACTTC. Amino acid sequence: CASSSSGTGITYEQYF.